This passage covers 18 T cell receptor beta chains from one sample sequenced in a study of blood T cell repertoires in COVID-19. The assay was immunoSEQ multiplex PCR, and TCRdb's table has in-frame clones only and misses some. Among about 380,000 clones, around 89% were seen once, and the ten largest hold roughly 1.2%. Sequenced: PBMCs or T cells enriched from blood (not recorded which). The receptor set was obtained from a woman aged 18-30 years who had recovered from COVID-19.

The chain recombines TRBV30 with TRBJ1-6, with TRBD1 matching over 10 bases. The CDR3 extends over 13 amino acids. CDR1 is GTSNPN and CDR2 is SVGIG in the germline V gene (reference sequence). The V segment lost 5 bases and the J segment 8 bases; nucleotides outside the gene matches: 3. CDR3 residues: CAWAGTGDSPLHF. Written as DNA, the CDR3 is TGTGCCTGGGCCGGGACAGGGGATTCACCCCTCCACTTT.

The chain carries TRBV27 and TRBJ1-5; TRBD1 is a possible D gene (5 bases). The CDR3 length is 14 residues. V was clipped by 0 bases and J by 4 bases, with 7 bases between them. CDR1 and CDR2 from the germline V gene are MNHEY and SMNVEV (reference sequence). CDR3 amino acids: CASSLSSGNQPQHF. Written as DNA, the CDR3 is TGTGCCAGCAGTTTATCGTCAGGGAATCAGCCCCAGCATTTT.

CDR3 sequence: CASVAGVGGETQYF. In DNA form, the CDR3 reads TGTGCCAGCGTGGCCGGGGTAGGTGGGGAGACCCAGTACTTC. The V gene is TRBV2, the J gene TRBJ2-5, with a tentative D call TRBD2 (5 bases). From germline, CDR1 is SNHLY and CDR2 FYNNEI. The CDR3 is made up of 14 amino acids. V shed 8 bases and J shed 5 bases, with 18 bases lying between them.

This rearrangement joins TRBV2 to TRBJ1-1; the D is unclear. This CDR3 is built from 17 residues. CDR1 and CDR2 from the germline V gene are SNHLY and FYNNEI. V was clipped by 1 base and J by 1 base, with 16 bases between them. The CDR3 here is CASSEVGRSYWNTEAFF. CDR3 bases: TGTGCCAGCAGTGAAGTTGGCAGGTCATATTGGAACACTGAAGCTTTCTTT.

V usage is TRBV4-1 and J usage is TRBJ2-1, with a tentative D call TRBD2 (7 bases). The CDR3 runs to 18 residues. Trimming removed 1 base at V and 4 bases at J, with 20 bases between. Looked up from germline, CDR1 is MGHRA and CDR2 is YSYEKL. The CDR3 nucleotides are TGCGCCAGCAGCCAAGGGGGGGGATTGGCGGGGGCTTACAATGAGCAGTTCTTC. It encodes CASSQGGGLAGAYNEQFF.

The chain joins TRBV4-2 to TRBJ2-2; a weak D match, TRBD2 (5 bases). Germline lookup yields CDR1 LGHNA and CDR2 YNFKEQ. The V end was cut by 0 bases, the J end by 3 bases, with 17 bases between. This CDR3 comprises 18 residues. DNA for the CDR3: TGTGCCAGCAGCCAAGATGTGGAGGAGGAGGTATACACCGGGGAGCTGTTTTTT. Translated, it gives CASSQDVEEEVYTGELFF.

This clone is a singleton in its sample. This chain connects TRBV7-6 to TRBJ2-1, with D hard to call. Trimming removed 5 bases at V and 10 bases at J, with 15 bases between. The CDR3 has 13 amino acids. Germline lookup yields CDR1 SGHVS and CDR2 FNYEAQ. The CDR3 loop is CASSPPGFIEQFF. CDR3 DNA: TGTGCCAGCAGCCCGCCCGGGTTCATCGAGCAGTTCTTC.

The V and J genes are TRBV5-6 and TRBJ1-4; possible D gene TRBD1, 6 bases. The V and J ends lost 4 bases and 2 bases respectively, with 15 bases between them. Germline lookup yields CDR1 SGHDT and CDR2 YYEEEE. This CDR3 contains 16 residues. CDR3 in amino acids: CASSKPGVRTNEKLFF. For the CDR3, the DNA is TGTGCCAGCAGCAAACCAGGGGTCCGTACTAATGAAAAACTGTTTTTT.

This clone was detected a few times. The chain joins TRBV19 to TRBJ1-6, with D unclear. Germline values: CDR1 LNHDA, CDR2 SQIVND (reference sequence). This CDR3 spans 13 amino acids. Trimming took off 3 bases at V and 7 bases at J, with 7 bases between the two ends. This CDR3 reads CASSIPSNSPLHF. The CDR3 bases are TGTGCCAGTAGTATTCCCTCCAATTCACCCCTCCACTTT.

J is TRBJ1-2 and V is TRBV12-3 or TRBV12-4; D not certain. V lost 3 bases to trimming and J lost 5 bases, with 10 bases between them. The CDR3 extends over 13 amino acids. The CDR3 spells CASSLNSPYGYTF. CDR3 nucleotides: TGTGCCAGCAGTTTGAACAGCCCGTATGGCTACACCTTC.

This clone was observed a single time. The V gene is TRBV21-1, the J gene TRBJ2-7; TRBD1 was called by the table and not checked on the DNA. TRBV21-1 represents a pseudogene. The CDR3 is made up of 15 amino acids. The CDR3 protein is CASSKFNWAVSEQYF. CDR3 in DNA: TGTGCCAGCAGCAAATTTAATTGGGCCGTTAGCGAGCAGTACTTC.

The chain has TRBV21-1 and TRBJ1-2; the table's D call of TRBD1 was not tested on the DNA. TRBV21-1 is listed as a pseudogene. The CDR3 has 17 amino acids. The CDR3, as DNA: TGTGCCAGCAGCAAAGAGCAGGGAAAGGGTATAGATTATGGCTACACCTTC. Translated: CASSKEQGKGIDYGYTF.

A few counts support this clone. CDR3 nucleotides: TGTGCCAGCAGCCAAATCGGCAGCGTCTCCTACGAGCAGTACTTC. Translation: CASSQIGSVSYEQYF. The chain carries TRBV3-1 (or the pseudogene TRBV3-2) and TRBJ2-7; D is undetermined. Germline CDR1 LGHDT, CDR2 YNNKEL (reference sequence). V dropped 2 bases and J dropped 0 bases, with 11 bases sitting between them. The CDR3 is made up of 15 amino acids.

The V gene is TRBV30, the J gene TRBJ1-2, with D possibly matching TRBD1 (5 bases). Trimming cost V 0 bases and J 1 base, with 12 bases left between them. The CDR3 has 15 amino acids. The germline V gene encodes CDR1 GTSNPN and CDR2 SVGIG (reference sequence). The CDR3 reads CAWSVRWGGNYGYTF. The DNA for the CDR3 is TGTGCCTGGAGTGTACGGTGGGGGGGTAACTATGGCTACACCTTC.

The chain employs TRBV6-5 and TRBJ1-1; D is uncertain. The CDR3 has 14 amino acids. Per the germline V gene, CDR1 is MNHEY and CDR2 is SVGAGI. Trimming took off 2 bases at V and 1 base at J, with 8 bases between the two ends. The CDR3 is CASSYLLGNTEAFF. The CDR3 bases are TGTGCCAGCAGTTACCTTCTAGGGAACACTGAAGCTTTCTTT.

The CDR3 region has the DNA TGTGCCTGGACGGCGGGGTGGACTGAAGCTTTCTTT. Its translation: CAWTAGWTEAFF. V gene TRBV30 combines with J gene TRBJ1-1; D unresolved. The germline V gene encodes CDR1 GTSNPN and CDR2 SVGIG (reference sequence). V was trimmed by 4 bases and J by 5 bases, leaving 11 bases between them. The CDR3 sequence is 12 residues long. Complete variable domain (other parts from reference TRBV30 and TRBJ1-1): SQTIHQWPATLVQPVGSPLSLECTVEGTSNPNLYWYRQAAGRGLQLLFYSVGIGQISSEVPQNLSASRPQDRQFILSSKKLLLSDSGFYLCAWTAGWTEAFFGQGTRLTVV.

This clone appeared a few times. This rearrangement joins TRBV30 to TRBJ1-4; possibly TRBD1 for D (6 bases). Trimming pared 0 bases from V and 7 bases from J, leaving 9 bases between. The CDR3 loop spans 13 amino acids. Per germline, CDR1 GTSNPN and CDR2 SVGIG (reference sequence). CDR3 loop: CAWSVAGVEKLFF. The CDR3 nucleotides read TGTGCCTGGAGTGTGGCAGGGGTTGAAAAACTGTTTTTT.

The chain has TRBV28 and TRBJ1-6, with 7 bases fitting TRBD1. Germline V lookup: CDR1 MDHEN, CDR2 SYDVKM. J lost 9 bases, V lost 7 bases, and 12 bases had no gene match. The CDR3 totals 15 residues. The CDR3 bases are TGTGCCAGCACCACCCCCGACAGGGTGGGTTCACCCCTCCACTTT. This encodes CASTTPDRVGSPLHF.